The 29 T cell receptor beta chains reported below all come from one sample, sequenced in a study of molecular identifiers for immune sequencing clone quantification. A single record per CDR3 protein comes from TCRdb applying MiXCR to the PCR reads. The data hold about 630,000 distinct CDR3 sequences, with around 25% observed a single time. The sample taken for sequencing was naive CD8+ T cells from blood, with Jurkat cell RNA spiked in. Subset given: FACS-sorted CD8+CD4-CCR7+CD45RA+ naive T cells. These receptor sequences come from a human donor in good health. Some libraries in this study had Jurkat cell RNA spiked in.

This clonotype has ten or more counts. V usage is TRBV20-1 and J usage is TRBJ2-3, with 8 bases that match TRBD2. V was pared by 3 bases and J by 5 bases, with 7 bases of the junction left unmatched. Germline V lookup: CDR1 DFQATT, CDR2 SNEGSKA (reference sequence). This CDR3 region has 14 residues. In DNA form, the CDR3 reads TGCAGTGCTAGTATTAGCGGGATGCTAGATACGCAGTATTTT. Protein sequence: CSASISGMLDTQYF.

The gene calls are TRBV7-9 and TRBJ2-7; TRBD2 is a possible D gene (7 bases). The CDR3 length is 17 residues. In germline, CDR1 is SEHNR, CDR2 FQNEAQ (reference sequence). V gave up 5 bases and J gave up 2 bases, with 22 bases separating them. CDR3 in amino acids: CASSPRAGDTLPYEQYF. The CDR3 DNA is TGTGCCAGCAGCCCACGGGCGGGGGACACACTTCCCTACGAGCAGTACTTC. Combining the CDR3 with reference TRBV7-9 and TRBJ2-7 gives the whole variable domain DTGVSQNPRHKITKRGQNVTFRCDPISEHNRLYWYRQTLGQGPEFLTYFQNEAQLEKSRLLSDRFSAERPKGSFSTLEIQRTEQGDSAMYLCASSPRAGDTLPYEQYFGPGTRLTVT.

The chain uses TRBV19 and TRBJ2-7; D is unresolved. The V gene's germline CDR1 is LNHDA and CDR2 SQIVND (reference sequence). V was pared by 1 base and J by 2 bases, with 9 bases between. The CDR3 totals 14 residues. CDR3 sequence: CASSIGAVTYEQYF. The CDR3 region has the DNA TGTGCCAGTAGTATAGGTGCGGTCACCTACGAGCAGTACTTC.

About this clonotype itself: Given a much more abundant clone one base away, this may be a read error. The V and J genes are TRBV7-9 and TRBJ2-7; no firm D call. In germline, CDR1 is SEHNR, CDR2 FQNEAQ (reference sequence). The CDR3 is 16 amino acids. The V end was cut by 4 bases, the J end by 3 bases, with 19 bases between. CDR3 amino acids: CASSSNNSGPLYEQYF. DNA for the CDR3: TGTGCCAGCAGCTCAAATAACAGTGGGCCCCTCTACGAGCAGTACTTC.

This clonotype was recorded at least ten times. The J gene is TRBJ2-5, the V gene TRBV20-1, with 7 bases lining up with TRBD2. V gave up 6 bases and J gave up 4 bases; unmatched junction bases: 14. Germline V gives CDR1 DFQATT, CDR2 SNEGSKA (reference sequence). CDR3 length: 15 amino acids. CDR3 amino acids: CSAYDGRFGVETQYF. The CDR3 DNA reads as TGCAGTGCATACGACGGGAGGTTTGGGGTAGAGACCCAGTACTTC.

The chain combines TRBV7-3 with TRBJ2-3; TRBD1 agrees at 10 bases. The ends lost 2 bases at V and 2 bases at J; junction bases unmatched: 4. The CDR3 is 16 residues long. The germline CDR1 and CDR2 sequences are SGHTA and FQGTGA. The CDR3 DNA is TGTGCCAGCAGCTTAGGGACAGGGGACCCCACAGATACGCAGTATTTT. This gives the protein CASSLGTGDPTDTQYF.

About this clonotype itself: A far larger clone lies a single base away; this is likely a read error. This chain joins TRBV12-3 or TRBV12-4 and TRBJ1-1; no reliable D call. The CDR3 has 10 residues. V gave up 3 bases and J gave up 8 bases, with 4 bases separating them. CDR3: CASSFFEAFF. CDR3 in DNA: TGTGCCAGCAGTTTTTTCGAAGCTTTCTTT.

V usage is TRBV28 and J usage is TRBJ2-7; D is unclear. The CDR3 totals 15 residues. Trimming pared 3 bases from V and 2 bases from J, leaving 14 bases between. Germline CDR1 and CDR2: MDHEN and SYDVKM. The CDR3 nucleotides read TGTGCCAGCAGTTTGCTTGCGTCTGGCACCTACGAGCAGTACTTC. Encoded protein: CASSLLASGTYEQYF.

V usage is TRBV3-1 and J usage is TRBJ2-3, with D hard to call. CDR3 length: 15 amino acids. Germline-derived CDR1 and CDR2 are LGHDT and YNNKEL (reference sequence). V dropped 4 bases and J dropped 2 bases, with 13 bases sitting between them. CDR3 DNA: TGTGCCAGCAGCCTCTACGACCTTAACACAGATACGCAGTATTTT. Protein sequence: CASSLYDLNTDTQYF.

To note about this clonotype: At one of its ends the junction is not consistent with the germline gene, which may arise from a read error. The rearrangement joins TRBV18 to TRBJ2-2; D may correspond to TRBD1 or TRBD2 (5 bases each). This CDR3 comprises 17 residues. Germline CDR1 is KGHSH and CDR2 is LQKENI. For the CDR3, the DNA is TGTGCCAGCTCACCCAAGAGCCCAGGACACACAACCGGGGAGCAGTTTTTT. This gives the protein CASSPKSPGHTTGEQFF.

There are many counts of this clonotype. The chain has TRBV20-1 and TRBJ2-7, with 11 bases lining up with TRBD2. The CDR3 is 15 amino acids. V lost 3 bases and J lost 0; bases outside the gene matches: 4. The germline CDR1 and CDR2 sequences are DFQATT and SNEGSKA (reference sequence). The CDR3 sequence is CSASVGLAASYEQYF. The CDR3 nucleotides read TGCAGTGCTAGCGTGGGACTAGCGGCCTCCTACGAGCAGTACTTC.

This clonotype was found many times. The chain joins TRBV12-3 or TRBV12-4 to TRBJ1-2; 7 bases are a match to TRBD1. V shed 3 bases and J 4 bases; nucleotides not matched to a gene: 8. The CDR3 is made up of 15 amino acids. The CDR3 sequence: CASSFGQEESYGYTF. The CDR3 nucleotides are TGTGCCAGCAGTTTCGGACAGGAGGAATCCTATGGCTACACCTTC.

The genes are TRBV7-9 and TRBJ2-2; possibly TRBD2 for D (6 bases). Germline-derived CDR1 and CDR2 are SEHNR and FQNEAQ (reference sequence). The CDR3 length is 17 residues. Trimming stripped 5 bases from V and 1 base from J, with 17 bases between. CDR3: CASSRDWDIKNTGELFF. CDR3 coding DNA: TGTGCCAGCAGCCGGGACTGGGATATTAAGAACACCGGGGAGCTGTTTTTT.

This clonotype was recorded a few times. This chain connects TRBV19 to TRBJ2-3, with 8 bases that match TRBD2. Per germline, CDR1 LNHDA and CDR2 SQIVND (reference sequence). Losses at the gene ends were 0 bases for V and 2 bases for J; bases not matched to a gene: 7. This CDR3 contains 17 residues. In DNA form, the CDR3 reads TGTGCCAGTAGTATAGATACAGCGGGGGCGAACACAGATACGCAGTATTTT. Translating it yields CASSIDTAGANTDTQYF.

A remark on this clonotype: A read error is possible here, since a much larger clone lies one base away. The rearrangement joins TRBV6-6 to TRBJ2-3; 8 bases are shared with TRBD1. This CDR3 is built from 17 residues. With V trimmed by 7 bases and J by 2 bases, 14 bases remained unmatched. Germline V CDR1 and CDR2: MNHNY, SVGAGI (reference sequence). The CDR3 sequence is CASTTDRALVSTDTQYF. DNA for the CDR3: TGTGCCAGCACCACGGACAGGGCACTTGTCTCCACAGATACGCAGTATTTT.

The sample holds a few counts of this clonotype. The CDR3 reads CSVMDLGPGNTIYF. The CDR3 nucleotides read TGCAGTGTCATGGACCTGGGCCCTGGAAACACCATATATTTT. The V call is TRBV20-1, the J call TRBJ1-3; D uncertain. This CDR3 is built from 14 residues. The V and J ends lost 7 bases and 2 bases respectively, with 15 bases between them. Germline V CDR1 and CDR2: DFQATT, SNEGSKA (reference sequence).

Worth noting for this clonotype: A single base separates this from a much larger clone, so it may be a read error. The chain couples TRBV7-6 to TRBJ2-3; D unresolved. The germline V gene encodes CDR1 SGHVS and CDR2 FNYEAQ. The CDR3 is 14 amino acids. The CDR3 region has the DNA TGTGCCGGCAGCTTATACGGTGGCTCAGATACGCAGTATTTT. It translates to CAGSLYGGSDTQYF.

CDR3 DNA sequence: TGTGCCAGCAGTCCCGGGACAGGGCAACAAGAGACCCAGTACTTC. This codes for CASSPGTGQQETQYF. V is TRBV12-3 or TRBV12-4 and J is TRBJ2-5; 9 bases are a match to TRBD1. Unmatched junction bases numbered 6, after V lost 5 bases and J lost 2 bases. This CDR3 is built from 15 residues.

This clonotype was found many times. V usage is TRBV13 and J usage is TRBJ1-1; D is unresolved. This CDR3 comprises 12 residues. V gave up 2 bases and J gave up 10 bases, with 11 bases separating them. CDR1 is PRHDT and CDR2 is FYEKMQ in the germline V gene (reference sequence). Here the CDR3 DNA reads TGTGCCAGCAGCTTAACGTTGTTGGGAGCTTTCTTT. It is translated as CASSLTLLGAFF.

This clonotype appeared many times. The V call is TRBV7-9, the J call TRBJ1-1, with no clear D. The CDR3 runs to 15 residues. Germline V CDR1 and CDR2: SEHNR, FQNEAQ (reference sequence). V lost 2 bases and J lost 4, with 14 bases in between. CDR3 bases: TGTGCCAGCAGCTTATCTATGAGTGGGTCCACTGAAGCTTTCTTT. The encoded protein is CASSLSMSGSTEAFF.

This clonotype was seen more than once but under ten times. The chain recombines TRBV13 with TRBJ2-3; D may be TRBD1 or TRBD2 (5 bases each). The V gene's germline CDR1 is PRHDT and CDR2 FYEKMQ (reference sequence). The CDR3 totals 12 residues. V gave up 6 bases and J gave up 4 bases, with 8 bases separating them. The CDR3 coding sequence is TGTGCCAGCAGAGGGACCGCAGATACGCAGTATTTT. It codes for CASRGTADTQYF.

This clonotype was counted between two and nine times. This chain links TRBV27 with TRBJ1-2; 7 nucleotides align to TRBD1. V gave up 0 bases and J gave up 8 bases; unmatched junction bases: 15. The CDR3 has 17 residues. Germline lookup yields CDR1 MNHEY and CDR2 SMNVEV (reference sequence). This CDR3 is CASSLSISDRASDGYTF. DNA of the CDR3: TGTGCCAGCAGTTTATCGATCTCAGACAGGGCCAGTGACGGCTACACCTTC.

Comment on this clonotype: Here the CDR3 omits its conserved ending phenylalanine or tryptophan, so a read error is the likely source. The chain carries TRBV27 and TRBJ1-1, with TRBD1 as a possible D gene (5 bases). CDR3 size: 18 residues. Germline V gives CDR1 MNHEY, CDR2 SMNVEV (reference sequence). Trimming removed 5 bases from V and 0 bases from J, with 22 bases in between. The CDR3 reads CASSPLSVIGAMNTEAFL. The CDR3 bases are TGTGCCAGCAGTCCACTCTCCGTAATAGGGGCAATGAACACTGAAGCTTTCTTA.

This clonotype was seen ten or more times. The chain recombines TRBV5-1 with TRBJ1-1; D might be TRBD1 (5 bases). Trimming left V 0 bases short and J 6 bases short, with 12 bases between. This CDR3 comprises 14 residues. Germline V gives CDR1 SGHRS, CDR2 YFSETQ. For the CDR3, the DNA is TGCGCCAGCAGCTTGGGATTCGGGGGTCCTGAAGCTTTCTTT. It yields the protein CASSLGFGGPEAFF.

This clonotype was counted a single time. This chain links TRBV27 with TRBJ1-1; TRBD1 aligns across 8 bases. The CDR3 is 12 amino acids. Germline V CDR1 and CDR2: MNHEY, SMNVEV (reference sequence). The trim removed 3 bases at V and 12 bases at J, leaving 6 bases unmatched. The CDR3 sequence is CASSFGTGETFF. CDR3 bases: TGTGCCAGCAGTTTCGGGACAGGAGAAACTTTCTTT.

This clonotype was detected many times. The gene calls are TRBV4-3 and TRBJ2-7, with a tentative D call TRBD1 (6 bases). V lost 1 base and J 0 bases, leaving 10 bases between the germline ends. Germline-derived CDR1 and CDR2 are LGHNA and YSLEER. CDR3 size: 15 residues. CDR3 nucleotide sequence: TGCGCCAGCAGCCAAGCCCGGGACACCTCCTACGAGCAGTACTTC. Translation gives CASSQARDTSYEQYF.

This rearrangement joins TRBV6-2 or TRBV6-3 to TRBJ2-7; D perhaps matches TRBD1 (6 bases). Germline loops: CDR1 MNHEY, CDR2 SVGEGT. The CDR3 totals 15 residues. V was pared by 8 bases and J by 0 bases, with 17 bases between. CDR3 amino acids: CASSNYRDPSYEQYF. DNA of the CDR3: TGTGCCAGCTCAAATTACAGGGACCCCTCCTACGAGCAGTACTTC.

There are many counts of this clonotype. The rearrangement links TRBV7-9 to TRBJ2-1, with a tentative D call TRBD2 (5 bases). V was pared by 6 bases and J by 5 bases, with 11 bases between. Per the germline V gene, CDR1 is SEHNR and CDR2 is FQNEAQ (reference sequence). This CDR3 region has 13 residues. The CDR3 protein is CASSPTGNNEQFF. DNA for the CDR3: TGTGCCAGCAGTCCAACCGGGAACAATGAGCAGTTCTTC.

Turning to this clonotype: A much larger clone sits a single nucleotide away, making a read error possible. The CDR3 DNA follows: TGTGCCAGTCGGAGGGCGGGGACTACCTACGAGCAGTACTTC. Protein sequence: CASRRAGTTYEQYF. The V gene is TRBV19, the J gene TRBJ2-7, with 7 bases lining up with TRBD2. In germline, CDR1 is LNHDA, CDR2 SQIVND (reference sequence). V shed 8 bases, J shed 2 bases, and the junction held 9 bases outside the gene matches. The CDR3 contains 14 residues.